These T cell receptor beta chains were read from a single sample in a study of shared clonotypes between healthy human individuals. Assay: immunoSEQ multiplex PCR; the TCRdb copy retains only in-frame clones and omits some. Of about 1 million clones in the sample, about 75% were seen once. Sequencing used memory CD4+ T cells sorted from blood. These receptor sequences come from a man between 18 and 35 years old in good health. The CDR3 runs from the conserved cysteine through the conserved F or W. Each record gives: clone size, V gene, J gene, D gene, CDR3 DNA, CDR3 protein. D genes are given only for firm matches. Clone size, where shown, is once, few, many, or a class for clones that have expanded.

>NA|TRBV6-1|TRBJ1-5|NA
TGTGCCAGCAGTGAATACTACGGTAGCAATCAGCCCCAGCATTTT
CASSEYYGSNQPQHF
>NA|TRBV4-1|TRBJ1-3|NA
TGCGCCAGCAGCCAACCCACGACGGGCTCTGGAAACACCATATATTTT
CASSQPTTGSGNTIYF
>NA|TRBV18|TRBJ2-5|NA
TGTGCCAGCTCACCAAACCAGTACGAAGGGGAGACCCAGTACTTC
CASSPNQYEGETQYF
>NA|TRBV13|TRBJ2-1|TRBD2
TGTGCCAGCAGCTCCAGCGGGAGAGCCTACAATGAGCAGTTCTTC
CASSSSGRAYNEQFF
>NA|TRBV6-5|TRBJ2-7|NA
TGTGCCAGCACTACGGGCGACAGAAACTACGAGCAGTACTTC
CASTTGDRNYEQYF
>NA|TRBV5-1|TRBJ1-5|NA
TGCGCCAGCAGCCCAGATGTAAATCAGCCCCAGCATTTT
CASSPDVNQPQHF
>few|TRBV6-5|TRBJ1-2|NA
TGTGCCAGCAGTCGCGGCGGCGTCAACTATGGCTACACCTTC
CASSRGGVNYGYTF
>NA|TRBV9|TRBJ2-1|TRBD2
TGTGCCAGCAGCGTAGTCGGTCTAGCGGGATACAATGAGCAGTTCTTC
CASSVVGLAGYNEQFF
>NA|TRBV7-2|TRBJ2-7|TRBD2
TGTGCCAGCAGCTCGGGACTAGGGTTCTACGAGCAGTACTTC
CASSSGLGFYEQYF
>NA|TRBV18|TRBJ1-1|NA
TGTGCCAGCTCACCCGCCGGGACTTTGAACACTGAAGCTTTCTTT
CASSPAGTLNTEAFF
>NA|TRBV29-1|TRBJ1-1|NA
TGCAGCGTTGCTCCTCGAGGGCGGGACACTGAAGCTTTCTTT
CSVAPRGRDTEAFF
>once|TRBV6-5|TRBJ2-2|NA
TGTGCCAGCAAAAATCCGACAGGGAACACCGGGGAGCTGTTTTTT
CASKNPTGNTGELFF
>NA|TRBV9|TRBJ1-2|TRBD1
TGTGCCAGCAGCGTAGCTCATAGAGGTAGGGACAGGGTGGGCGGCTACACCTTC
CASSVAHRGRDRVGGYTF
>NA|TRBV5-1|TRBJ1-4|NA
TGCGCCAGCAGCTTGGAACAGGGTAATGAAAAACTGTTTTTT
CASSLEQGNEKLFF
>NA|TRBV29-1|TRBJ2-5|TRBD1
TGCAGCGTCGTGGGGACAGGGCCCAAGTACTTC
CSVVGTGPKYF
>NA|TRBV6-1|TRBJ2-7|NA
TGTGCCAGCAGTACAGGGTTCAACTCCTACGAGCAGTACTTC
CASSTGFNSYEQYF
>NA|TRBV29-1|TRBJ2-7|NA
TGCAGCGTTGAAGGCAGGTACGAAGACGGGATCTCCTACGAGCAGTACTTC
CSVEGRYEDGISYEQYF
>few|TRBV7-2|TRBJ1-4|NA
TGTGCCAGCAGCTCTCATATGCTGGGTGAAAAACTGTTTTTT
CASSSHMLGEKLFF
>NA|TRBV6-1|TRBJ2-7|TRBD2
TGTGCCAGCAGTGAATGGGATCTAGCGGGAGCCGACGAGCAGTACTTC
CASSEWDLAGADEQYF
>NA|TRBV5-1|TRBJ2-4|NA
TGCGCCAGCAGCTTGGGACTCAAAAACATTCAGTACTTC
CASSLGLKNIQYF
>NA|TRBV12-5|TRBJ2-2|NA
TGTGCTAGTGGCCACCGGACAGCAACCGGGGAGCTGTTTTTT
CASGHRTATGELFF
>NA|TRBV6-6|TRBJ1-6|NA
TGTGCCAGCTCTCAGGGGCCCTATAATTCACCCCTCCACTTT
CASSQGPYNSPLHF
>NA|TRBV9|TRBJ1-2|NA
TGTGCCAGCAGCGTACAGGGAGAGGTCCATGGCTACACCTTC
CASSVQGEVHGYTF
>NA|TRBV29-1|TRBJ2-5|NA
TGCAGCGTTGGTACAGCTCAAGAGACCCAGTACTTC
CSVGTAQETQYF
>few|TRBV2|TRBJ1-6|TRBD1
TGTGCCAGCAAAGGGACAGGGTCTCCTAATTCACCCCTCCACTTT
CASKGTGSPNSPLHF
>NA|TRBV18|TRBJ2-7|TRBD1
TGTGCCAGCTCACCCTCAGGACAGGGAAGTCCTTACTTC
CASSPSGQGSPYF
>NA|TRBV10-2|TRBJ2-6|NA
TGCGCCAGCAGGGGTGAGGAGGAAGGTTCTGGGGCCAACGTCCTGACTTTC
CASRGEEEGSGANVLTF
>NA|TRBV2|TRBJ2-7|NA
TGTGCCAGCCGGACTACCTCCTACGAGCAGTACTTC
CASRTTSYEQYF